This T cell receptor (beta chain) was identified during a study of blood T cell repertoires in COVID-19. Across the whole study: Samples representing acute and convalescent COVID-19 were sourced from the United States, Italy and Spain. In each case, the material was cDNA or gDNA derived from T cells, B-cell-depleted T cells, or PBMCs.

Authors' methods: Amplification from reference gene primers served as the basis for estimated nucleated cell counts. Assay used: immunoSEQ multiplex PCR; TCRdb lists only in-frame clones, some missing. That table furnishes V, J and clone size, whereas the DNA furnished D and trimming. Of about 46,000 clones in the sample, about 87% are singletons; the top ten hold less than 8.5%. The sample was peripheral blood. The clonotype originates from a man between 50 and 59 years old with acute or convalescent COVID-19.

CDR3 sequence (DNA): TGTGCCAGCAGTTTACAGAGGTGGATAGCCCTCCAAGAGACCCAGTACTTC. Amino acid sequence: CASSLQRWIALQETQYF. This chain links TRBV28 with TRBJ2-5; D remains unclear. Germline V lookup: CDR1 MDHEN, CDR2 SYDVKM. Trimming left V 2 bases short and J 1 base short, with 17 bases between. The CDR3 runs 17 residues.